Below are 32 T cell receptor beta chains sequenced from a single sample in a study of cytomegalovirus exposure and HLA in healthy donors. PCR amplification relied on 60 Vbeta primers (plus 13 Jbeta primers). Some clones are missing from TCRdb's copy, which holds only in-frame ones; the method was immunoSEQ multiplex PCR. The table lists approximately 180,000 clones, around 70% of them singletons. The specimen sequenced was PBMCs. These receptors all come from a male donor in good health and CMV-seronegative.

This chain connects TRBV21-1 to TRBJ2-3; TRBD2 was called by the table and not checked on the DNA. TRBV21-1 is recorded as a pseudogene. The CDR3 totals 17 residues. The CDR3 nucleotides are TGTGCCAGCAGCTCATCGGGACTAGCGTTCGCCACAGATACGCAGTATTTT. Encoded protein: CASSSSGLAFATDTQYF.

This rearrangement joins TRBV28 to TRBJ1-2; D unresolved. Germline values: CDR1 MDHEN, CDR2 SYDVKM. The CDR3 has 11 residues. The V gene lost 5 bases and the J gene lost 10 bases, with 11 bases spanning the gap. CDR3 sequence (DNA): TGTGCCAGCAGTCCCCGAGAGGACTACACCTTC. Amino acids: CASSPREDYTF.

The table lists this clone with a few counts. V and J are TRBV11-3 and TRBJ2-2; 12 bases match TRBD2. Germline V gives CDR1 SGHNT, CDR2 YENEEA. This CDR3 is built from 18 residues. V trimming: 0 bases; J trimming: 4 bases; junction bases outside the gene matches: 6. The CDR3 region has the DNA TGTGCCAGCAGCTTAGATGAACGACTAGCGGGGGCCACCGGGGAGCTGTTTTTT. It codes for CASSLDERLAGATGELFF.

CDR3 amino acids: CASSLGEGSSYNSPLHF. The CDR3 DNA is TGTGCCAGCAGCTTAGGGGAGGGGAGCTCCTATAATTCACCCCTCCACTTT. The chain combines TRBV7-8 with TRBJ1-6, with a tentative D call TRBD1 (5 bases). With 1 base removed from V and 0 bases from J, the gap between germline ends came to 10 bases. In germline, CDR1 is SGHVS, CDR2 FQNEAQ. This CDR3 is 17 amino acids long.

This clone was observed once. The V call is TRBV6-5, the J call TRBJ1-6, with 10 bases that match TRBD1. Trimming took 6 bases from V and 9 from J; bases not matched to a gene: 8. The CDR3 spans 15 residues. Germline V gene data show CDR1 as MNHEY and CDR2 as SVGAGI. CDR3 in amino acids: CASSDRDRGGSPLHF. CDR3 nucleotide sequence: TGTGCCAGCAGCGACCGGGACAGGGGAGGTTCACCCCTCCACTTT.

The CDR3 nucleotides read TGTGCCTGGAGTGTAGGGCTAGGGGCAGAGACCCAGTACTTC. This encodes CAWSVGLGAETQYF. The rearrangement links TRBV30 to TRBJ2-5; a weak D match, TRBD1 (5 bases). Per germline, CDR1 GTSNPN and CDR2 SVGIG (reference sequence). V was shortened by 0 bases and J by 4 bases, with 12 bases between the two germline ends. The length of the CDR3 is 14 residues.

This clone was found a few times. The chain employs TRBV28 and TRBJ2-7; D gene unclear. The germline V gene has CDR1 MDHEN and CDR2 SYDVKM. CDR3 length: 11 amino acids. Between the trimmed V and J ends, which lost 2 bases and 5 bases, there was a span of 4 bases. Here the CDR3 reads CASSLVNEQYF. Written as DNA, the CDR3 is TGTGCCAGCAGTTTAGTAAACGAGCAGTACTTC. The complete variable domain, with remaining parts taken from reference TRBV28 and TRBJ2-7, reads DVKVTQSSRYLVKRTGEKVFLECVQDMDHENMFWYRQDPGLGLRLIYFSYDVKMKEKGDIPEGYSVSREKKERFSLILESASTNQTSMYLCASSLVNEQYFGPGTRLTVT.

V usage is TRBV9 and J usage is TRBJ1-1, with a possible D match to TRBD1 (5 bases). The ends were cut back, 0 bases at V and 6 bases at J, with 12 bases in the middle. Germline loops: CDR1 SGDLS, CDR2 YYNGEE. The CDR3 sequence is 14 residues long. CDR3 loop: CASSVGQGGAEAFF. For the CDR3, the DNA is TGTGCCAGCAGCGTAGGGCAGGGAGGAGCTGAAGCTTTCTTT.

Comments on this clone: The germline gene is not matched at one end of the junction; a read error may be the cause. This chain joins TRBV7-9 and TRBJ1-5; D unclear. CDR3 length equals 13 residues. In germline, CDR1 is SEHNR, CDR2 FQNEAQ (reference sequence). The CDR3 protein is CASSSDYSQPRHF. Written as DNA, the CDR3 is TGTGCCAGCAGCTCCGACTATAGTCAGCCCCGGCATTTT.

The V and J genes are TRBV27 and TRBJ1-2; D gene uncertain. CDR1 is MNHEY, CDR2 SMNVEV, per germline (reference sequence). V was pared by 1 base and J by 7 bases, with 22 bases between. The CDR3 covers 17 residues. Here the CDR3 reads CASSLFLPQGSDGGYTF. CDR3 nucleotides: TGTGCCAGCAGTTTATTCTTACCTCAAGGGAGTGACGGTGGCTACACCTTC.

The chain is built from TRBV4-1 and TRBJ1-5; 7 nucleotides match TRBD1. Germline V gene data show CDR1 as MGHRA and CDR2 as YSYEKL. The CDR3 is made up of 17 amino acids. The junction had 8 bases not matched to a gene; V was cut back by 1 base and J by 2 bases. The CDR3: CASSQGQGGLGNQPQHF. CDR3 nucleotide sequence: TGCGCCAGCAGCCAAGGACAGGGAGGTTTAGGCAATCAGCCCCAGCATTTT.

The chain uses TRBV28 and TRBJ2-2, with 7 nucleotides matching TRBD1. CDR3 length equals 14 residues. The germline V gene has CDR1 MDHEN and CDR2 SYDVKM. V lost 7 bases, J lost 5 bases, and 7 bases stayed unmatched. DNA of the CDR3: TGTGCCAGCACCAGGATACAGGGGACCGGGGAGCTGTTTTTT. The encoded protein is CASTRIQGTGELFF.

The CDR3 sequence is CASSPEGLFLEQYF. DNA for the CDR3: TGTGCCAGCAGCCCTGAGGGCCTATTCCTCGAGCAGTACTTC. The gene calls are TRBV9 and TRBJ2-7; D may be TRBD2 (5 bases). With 4 bases removed from V and 6 bases from J, the gap between germline ends came to 17 bases. This CDR3 contains 14 residues. Germline V gene data show CDR1 as SGDLS and CDR2 as YYNGEE.

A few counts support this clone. The CDR3 nucleotides are TGTGCCAGCTCACCCTCCTCTAGCACAGATACGCAGTATTTT. Its translation is CASSPSSSTDTQYF. V is TRBV18 and J is TRBJ2-3; no definite D call. Trimming stripped 3 bases from V and 0 bases from J, with 7 bases between. This CDR3 comprises 14 residues. Germline V gene data show CDR1 as KGHSH and CDR2 as LQKENI.

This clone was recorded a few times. CDR3 DNA sequence: TGTGCCAGCAGCCCAGGAGGCGGGCACCAAGAGACCCAGTACTTC. Encoded protein: CASSPGGGHQETQYF. The V and J genes are TRBV7-9 and TRBJ2-5; a possible D gene is TRBD2 (5 bases). V gave up 5 bases and J gave up 0 bases, with 13 bases separating them. Germline V gene lookup returns CDR1 SEHNR and CDR2 FQNEAQ (reference sequence). The CDR3 consists of 15 residues.

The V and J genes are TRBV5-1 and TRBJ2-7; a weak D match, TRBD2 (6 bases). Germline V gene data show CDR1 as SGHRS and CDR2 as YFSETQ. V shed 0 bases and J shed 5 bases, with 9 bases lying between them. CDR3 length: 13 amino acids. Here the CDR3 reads CASSLATGDEQYF. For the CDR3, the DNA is TGCGCCAGCAGCTTGGCCACGGGGGACGAGCAGTACTTC.

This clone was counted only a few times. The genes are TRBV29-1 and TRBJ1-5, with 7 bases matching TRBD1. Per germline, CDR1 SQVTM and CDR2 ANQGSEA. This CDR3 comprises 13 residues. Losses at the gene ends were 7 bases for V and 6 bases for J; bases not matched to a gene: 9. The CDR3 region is CSAQGQGGQPQHF. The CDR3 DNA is TGCAGCGCCCAGGGCCAGGGGGGTCAGCCCCAGCATTTT.

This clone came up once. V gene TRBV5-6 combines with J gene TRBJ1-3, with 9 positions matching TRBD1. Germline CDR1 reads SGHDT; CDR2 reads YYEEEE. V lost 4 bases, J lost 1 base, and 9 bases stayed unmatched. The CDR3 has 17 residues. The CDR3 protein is CASSTGQGRSSGNTIYF. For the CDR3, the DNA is TGTGCCAGCAGCACCGGACAGGGGAGATCGTCTGGAAACACCATATATTTT.

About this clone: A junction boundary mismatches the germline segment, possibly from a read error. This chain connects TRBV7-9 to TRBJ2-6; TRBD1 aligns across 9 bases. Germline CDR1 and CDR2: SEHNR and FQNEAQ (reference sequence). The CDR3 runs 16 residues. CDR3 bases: TGTTCCAGCAGCTTGGGGACAGGGAGAGGGGCCAACGTCCTGACTTTC. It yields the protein CSSSLGTGRGANVLTF.

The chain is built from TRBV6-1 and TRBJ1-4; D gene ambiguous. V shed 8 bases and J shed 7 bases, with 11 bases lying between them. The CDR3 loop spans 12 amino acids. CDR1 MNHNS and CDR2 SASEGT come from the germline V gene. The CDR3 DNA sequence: TGTGCCAGCTCCGTAGGAGGTGAAAAACTGTTTTTT. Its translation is CASSVGGEKLFF.

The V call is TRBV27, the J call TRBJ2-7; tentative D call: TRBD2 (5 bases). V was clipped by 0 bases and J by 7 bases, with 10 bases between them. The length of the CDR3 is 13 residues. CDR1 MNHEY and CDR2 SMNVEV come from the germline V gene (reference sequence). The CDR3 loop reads CASSLSLRGEQYF. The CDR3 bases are TGTGCCAGCAGTTTATCTCTTCGAGGGGAGCAGTACTTC.

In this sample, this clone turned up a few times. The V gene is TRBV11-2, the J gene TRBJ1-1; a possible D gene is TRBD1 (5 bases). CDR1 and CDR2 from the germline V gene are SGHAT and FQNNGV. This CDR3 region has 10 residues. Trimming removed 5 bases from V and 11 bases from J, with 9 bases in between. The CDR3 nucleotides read TGTGCCAGCAGCCCGGGGGGGGCTTTCTTT. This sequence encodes CASSPGGAFF. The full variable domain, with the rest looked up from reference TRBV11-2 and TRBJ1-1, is EAGVAQSPRYKIIEKRQSVAFWCNPISGHATLYWYQQILGQGPKLLIQFQNNGVVDDSQLPKDRFSAERLKGVDSTLKIQPAKLEDSAVYLCASSPGGAFFGQGTRLTVV.

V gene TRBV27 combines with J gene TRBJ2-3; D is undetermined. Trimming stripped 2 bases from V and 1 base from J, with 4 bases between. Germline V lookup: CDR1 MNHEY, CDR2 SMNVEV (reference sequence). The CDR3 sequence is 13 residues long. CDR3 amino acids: CASSLIGTDTQYF. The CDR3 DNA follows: TGTGCCAGCAGTTTAATCGGCACAGATACGCAGTATTTT.

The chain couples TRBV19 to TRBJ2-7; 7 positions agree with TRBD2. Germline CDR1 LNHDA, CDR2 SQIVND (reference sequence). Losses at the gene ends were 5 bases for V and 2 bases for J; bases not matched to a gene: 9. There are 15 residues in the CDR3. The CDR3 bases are TGTGCCAGTAGTTCCAGCGGGGAGGATACCTACGAGCAGTACTTC. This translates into CASSSSGEDTYEQYF.

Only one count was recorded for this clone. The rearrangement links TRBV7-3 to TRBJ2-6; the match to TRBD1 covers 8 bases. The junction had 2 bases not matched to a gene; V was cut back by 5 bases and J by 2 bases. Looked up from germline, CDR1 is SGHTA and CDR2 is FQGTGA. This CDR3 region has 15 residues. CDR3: CASSIQGAGANVLTF. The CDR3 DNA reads TGTGCCAGCAGCATACAGGGGGCTGGGGCCAACGTCCTGACTTTC.

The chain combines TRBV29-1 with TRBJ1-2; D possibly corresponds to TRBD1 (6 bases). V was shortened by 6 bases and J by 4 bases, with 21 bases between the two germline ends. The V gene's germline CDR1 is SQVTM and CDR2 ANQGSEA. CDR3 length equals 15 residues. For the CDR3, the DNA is TGCAGCGTCGACTCTTTCCGGGACAACCCCTATGGCTACACCTTC. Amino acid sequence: CSVDSFRDNPYGYTF.

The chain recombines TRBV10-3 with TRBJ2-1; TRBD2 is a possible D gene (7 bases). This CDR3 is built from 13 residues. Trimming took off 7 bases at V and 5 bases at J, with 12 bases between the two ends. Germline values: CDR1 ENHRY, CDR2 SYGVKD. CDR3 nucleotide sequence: TGTGCCATCACCGGGGGGCCCCACAATGAGCAGTTCTTC. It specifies CAITGGPHNEQFF.

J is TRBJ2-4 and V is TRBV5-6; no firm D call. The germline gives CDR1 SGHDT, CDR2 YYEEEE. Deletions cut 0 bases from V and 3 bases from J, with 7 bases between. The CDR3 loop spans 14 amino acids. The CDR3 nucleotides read TGTGCCAGCAGCTTGGCGGTTAGCAAAAACATTCAGTACTTC. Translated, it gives CASSLAVSKNIQYF.

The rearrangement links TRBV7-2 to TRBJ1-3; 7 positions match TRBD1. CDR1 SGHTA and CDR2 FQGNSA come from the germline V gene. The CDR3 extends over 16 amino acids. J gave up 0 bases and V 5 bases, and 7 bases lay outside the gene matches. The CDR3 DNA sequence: TGTGCCAGCAGCCCCGAGACAGGGACCTCTGGAAACACCATATATTTT. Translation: CASSPETGTSGNTIYF.

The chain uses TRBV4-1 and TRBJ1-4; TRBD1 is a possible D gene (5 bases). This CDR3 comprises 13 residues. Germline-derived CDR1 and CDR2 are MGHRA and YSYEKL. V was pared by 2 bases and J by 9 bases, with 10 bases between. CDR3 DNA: TGCGCCAGCAGCCAAACGACAGAAAAAAAACTGTTTTTT. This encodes CASSQTTEKKLFF.

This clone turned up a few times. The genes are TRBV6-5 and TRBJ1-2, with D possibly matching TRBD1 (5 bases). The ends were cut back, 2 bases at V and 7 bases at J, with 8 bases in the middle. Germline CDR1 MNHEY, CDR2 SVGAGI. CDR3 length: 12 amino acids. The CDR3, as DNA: TGTGCCAGCAGTTACGGGAGGGGTGGCTACACCTTC. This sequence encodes CASSYGRGGYTF.

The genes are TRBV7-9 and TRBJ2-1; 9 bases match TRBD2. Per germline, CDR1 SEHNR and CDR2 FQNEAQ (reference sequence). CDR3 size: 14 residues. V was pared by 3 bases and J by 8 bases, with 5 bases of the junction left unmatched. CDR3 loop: CASSFAGGPDEQFF. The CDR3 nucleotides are TGTGCCAGCAGCTTCGCGGGAGGGCCCGATGAGCAGTTCTTC.